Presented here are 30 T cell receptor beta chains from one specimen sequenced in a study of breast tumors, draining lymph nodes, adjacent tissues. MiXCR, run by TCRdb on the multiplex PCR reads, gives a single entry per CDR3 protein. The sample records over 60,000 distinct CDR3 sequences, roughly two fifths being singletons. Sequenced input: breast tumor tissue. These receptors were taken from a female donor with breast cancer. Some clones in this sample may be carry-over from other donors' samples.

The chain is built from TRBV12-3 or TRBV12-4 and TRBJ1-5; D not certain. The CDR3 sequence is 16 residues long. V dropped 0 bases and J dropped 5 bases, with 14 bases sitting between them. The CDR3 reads CASSLAGYEQYQPQHF. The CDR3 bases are TGTGCCAGCAGTTTAGCGGGCTACGAGCAGTATCAGCCCCAGCATTTT.

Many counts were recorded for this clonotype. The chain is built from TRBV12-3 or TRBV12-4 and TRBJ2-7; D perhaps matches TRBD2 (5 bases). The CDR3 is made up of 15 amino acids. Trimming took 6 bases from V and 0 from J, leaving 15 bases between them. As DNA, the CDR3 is TGTGCCAGCAGCCTAGCATTGGTAAACTCCTACGAGCAGTACTTC. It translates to CASSLALVNSYEQYF.

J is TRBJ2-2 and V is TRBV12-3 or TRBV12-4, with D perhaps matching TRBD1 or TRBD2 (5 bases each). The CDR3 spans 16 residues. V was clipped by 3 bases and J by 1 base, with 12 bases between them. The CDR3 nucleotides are TGTGCCAGCAGTTTCGTTGGGGCGGGGAACACCGGGGAGCTGTTTTTT. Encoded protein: CASSFVGAGNTGELFF.

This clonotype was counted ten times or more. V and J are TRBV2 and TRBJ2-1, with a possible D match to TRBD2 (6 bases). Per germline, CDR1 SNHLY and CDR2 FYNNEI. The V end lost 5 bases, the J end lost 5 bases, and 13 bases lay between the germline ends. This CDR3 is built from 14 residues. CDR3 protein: CASSTAWGDNEQFF. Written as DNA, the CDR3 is TGTGCCAGCAGTACAGCGTGGGGGGACAATGAGCAGTTCTTC.

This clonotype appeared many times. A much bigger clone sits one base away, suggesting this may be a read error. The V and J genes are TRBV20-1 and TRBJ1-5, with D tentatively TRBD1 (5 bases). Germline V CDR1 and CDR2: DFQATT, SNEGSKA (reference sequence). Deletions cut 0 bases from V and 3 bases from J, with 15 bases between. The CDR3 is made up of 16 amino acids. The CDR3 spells CSARDLRGHTNQPQHF. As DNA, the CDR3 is TGCAGTGCTAGAGATTTGAGGGGCCACACCAATCAGCCCCAGCATTTT.

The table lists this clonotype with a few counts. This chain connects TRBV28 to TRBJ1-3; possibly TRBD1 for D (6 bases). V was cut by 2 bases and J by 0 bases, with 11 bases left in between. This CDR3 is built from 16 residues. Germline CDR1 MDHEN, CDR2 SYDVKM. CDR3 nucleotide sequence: TGTGCCAGCAGTTTACCTCAGGGGAGCTCTGGAAACACCATATATTTT. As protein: CASSLPQGSSGNTIYF.

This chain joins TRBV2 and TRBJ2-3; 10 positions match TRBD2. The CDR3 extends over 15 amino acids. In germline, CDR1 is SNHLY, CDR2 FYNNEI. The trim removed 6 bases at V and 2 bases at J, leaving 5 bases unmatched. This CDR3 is CASSLAGDPTDTQYF. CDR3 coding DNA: TGTGCCAGCAGCCTAGCGGGGGACCCCACAGATACGCAGTATTTT.

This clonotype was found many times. The DNA of the CDR3 is TGTGCCAGCAGAGCACAGGGGGTCATTGGCTACACCTTC. Its protein product is CASRAQGVIGYTF. The genes are TRBV5-8 and TRBJ1-2; 8 bases are a match to TRBD1. The CDR3 extends over 13 amino acids. Trimming cost V 5 bases and J 7 bases; bases outside gene matches: 7. Germline CDR1 and CDR2: SGHTS and YDEGEE.

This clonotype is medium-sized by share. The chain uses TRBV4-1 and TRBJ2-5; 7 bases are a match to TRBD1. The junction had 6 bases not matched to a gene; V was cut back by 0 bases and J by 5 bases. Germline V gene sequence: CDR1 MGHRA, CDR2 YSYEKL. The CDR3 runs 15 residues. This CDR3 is CASSQDQGGLETQYF. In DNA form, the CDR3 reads TGCGCCAGCAGCCAAGATCAAGGGGGCTTGGAGACCCAGTACTTC.

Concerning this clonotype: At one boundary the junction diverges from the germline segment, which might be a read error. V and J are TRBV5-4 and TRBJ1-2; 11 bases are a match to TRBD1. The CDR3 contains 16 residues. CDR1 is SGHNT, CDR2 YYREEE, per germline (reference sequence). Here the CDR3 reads CASRPSDRGRGCGCTF. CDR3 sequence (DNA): TGTGCCAGCAGACCATCGGACAGGGGGCGAGGTTGTGGCTGCACCTTC.

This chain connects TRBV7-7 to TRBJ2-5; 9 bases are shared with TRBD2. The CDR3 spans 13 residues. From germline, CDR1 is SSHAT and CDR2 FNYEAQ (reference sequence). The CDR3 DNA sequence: TGTGCTAGCGGGGGCCTTAGAGGAGAGACCCAGTACTTC. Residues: CASGGLRGETQYF.

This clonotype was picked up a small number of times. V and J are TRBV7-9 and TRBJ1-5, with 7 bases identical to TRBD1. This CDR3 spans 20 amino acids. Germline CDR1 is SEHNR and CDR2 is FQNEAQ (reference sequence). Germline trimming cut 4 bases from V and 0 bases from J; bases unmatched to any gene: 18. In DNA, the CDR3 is TGTGCCAGCAGCTCCCTGGACGGGACAGCAATTCACAATAGCAATCAGCCCCAGCATTTT. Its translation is CASSSLDGTAIHNSNQPQHF.

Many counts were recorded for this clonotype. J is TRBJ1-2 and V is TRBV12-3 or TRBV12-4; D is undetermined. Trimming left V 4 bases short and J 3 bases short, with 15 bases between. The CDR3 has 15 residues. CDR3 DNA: TGTGCCAGCAGTTCGCACCGGGATAGCGACTATGGCTACACCTTC. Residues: CASSSHRDSDYGYTF.

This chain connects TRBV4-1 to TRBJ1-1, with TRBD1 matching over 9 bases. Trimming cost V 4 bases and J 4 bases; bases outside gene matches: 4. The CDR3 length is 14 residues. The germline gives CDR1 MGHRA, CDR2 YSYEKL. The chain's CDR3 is CASSRGTGCTEAFF. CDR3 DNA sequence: TGCGCCAGCAGCCGCGGGACAGGGTGCACTGAAGCTTTCTTT.

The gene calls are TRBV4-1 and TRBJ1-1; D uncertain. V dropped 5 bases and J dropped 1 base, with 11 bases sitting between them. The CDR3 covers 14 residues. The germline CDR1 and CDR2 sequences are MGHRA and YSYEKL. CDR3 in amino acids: CASSARWGNTEAFF. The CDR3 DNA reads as TGCGCCAGCAGCGCCAGATGGGGGAACACTGAAGCTTTCTTT.

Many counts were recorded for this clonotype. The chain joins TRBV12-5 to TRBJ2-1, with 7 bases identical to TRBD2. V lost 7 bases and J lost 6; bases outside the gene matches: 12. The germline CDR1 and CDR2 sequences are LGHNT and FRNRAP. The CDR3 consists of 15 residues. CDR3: CASVNGGVLRNEQFF. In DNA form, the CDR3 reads TGTGCTAGTGTTAATGGGGGGGTATTACGCAATGAGCAGTTCTTC.

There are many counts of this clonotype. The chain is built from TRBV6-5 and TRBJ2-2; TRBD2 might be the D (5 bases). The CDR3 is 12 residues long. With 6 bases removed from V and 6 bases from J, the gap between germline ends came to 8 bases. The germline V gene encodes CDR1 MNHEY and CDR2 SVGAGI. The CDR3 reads CASRFSAGELFF. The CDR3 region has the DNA TGTGCCAGCAGATTTAGCGCCGGGGAGCTGTTTTTT.

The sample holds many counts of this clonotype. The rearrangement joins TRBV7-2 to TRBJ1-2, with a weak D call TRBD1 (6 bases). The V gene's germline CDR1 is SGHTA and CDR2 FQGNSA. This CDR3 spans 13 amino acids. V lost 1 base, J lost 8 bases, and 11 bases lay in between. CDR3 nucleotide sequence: TGTGCCAGCAGCTTAGAAGGGGGGGTCGGCTACACCTTC. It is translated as CASSLEGGVGYTF.

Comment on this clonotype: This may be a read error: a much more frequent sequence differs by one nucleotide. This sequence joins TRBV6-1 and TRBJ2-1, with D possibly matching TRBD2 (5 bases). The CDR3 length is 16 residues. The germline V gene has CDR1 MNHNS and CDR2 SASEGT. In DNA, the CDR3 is TGTGCCAGCACCTTCGTCGGCGGGCTCTCCTACAATGAGCAGTCCTTC. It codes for CASTFVGGLSYNEQSF.

CDR3 residues: CAISGPASVITDTQYF. CDR3 in DNA: TGTGCCATCAGTGGACCAGCGAGTGTTATCACAGATACGCAGTATTTT. The gene calls are TRBV10-3 and TRBJ2-3; D gene uncertain. The ends were cut back, 4 bases at V and 2 bases at J, with 16 bases in the middle. The CDR3 contains 16 residues. CDR1 is ENHRY, CDR2 SYGVKD, per germline.

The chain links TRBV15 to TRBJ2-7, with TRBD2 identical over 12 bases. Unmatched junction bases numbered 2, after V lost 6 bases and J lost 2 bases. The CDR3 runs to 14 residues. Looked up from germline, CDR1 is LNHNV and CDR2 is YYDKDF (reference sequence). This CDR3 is CATRTSGGPYEQYF. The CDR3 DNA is TGTGCCACCAGGACTAGCGGGGGCCCCTACGAGCAGTACTTC.

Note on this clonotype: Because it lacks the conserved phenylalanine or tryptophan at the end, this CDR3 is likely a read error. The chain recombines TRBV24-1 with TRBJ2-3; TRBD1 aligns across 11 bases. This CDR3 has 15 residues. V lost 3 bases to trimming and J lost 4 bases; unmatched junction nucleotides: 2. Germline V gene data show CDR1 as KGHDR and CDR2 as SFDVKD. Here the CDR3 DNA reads TGTGCCACCAGTGATGGACAGGGGGCCTCAGATACGCAGTATTCT. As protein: CATSDGQGASDTQYS.

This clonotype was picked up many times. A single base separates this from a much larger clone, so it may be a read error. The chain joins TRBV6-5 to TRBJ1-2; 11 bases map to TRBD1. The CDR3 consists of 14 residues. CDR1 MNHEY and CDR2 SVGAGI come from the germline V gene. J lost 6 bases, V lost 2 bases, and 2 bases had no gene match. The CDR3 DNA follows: TGTGCCAGCAGTTACCAGGACAGGGGGCATGGCTACACCTTC. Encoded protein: CASSYQDRGHGYTF.

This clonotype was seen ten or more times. The CDR3 region has the DNA TGCGCCAGCAGCTTAAGACAGGGGGGGCATGAGCAGTTCTTC. As protein: CASSLRQGGHEQFF. The chain combines TRBV4-1 with TRBJ2-1; TRBD1 matches at 9 bases. Unmatched junction bases numbered 7, after V lost 5 bases and J lost 8 bases. CDR3 length equals 14 residues. Germline V gene data show CDR1 as MGHRA and CDR2 as YSYEKL.

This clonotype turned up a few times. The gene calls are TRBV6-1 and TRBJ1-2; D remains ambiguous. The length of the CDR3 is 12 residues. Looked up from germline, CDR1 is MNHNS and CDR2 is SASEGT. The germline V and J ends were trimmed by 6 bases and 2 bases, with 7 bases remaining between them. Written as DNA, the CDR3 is TGTGCCAGCAGACACGGAAACTATGGCTACACCTTC. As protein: CASRHGNYGYTF.

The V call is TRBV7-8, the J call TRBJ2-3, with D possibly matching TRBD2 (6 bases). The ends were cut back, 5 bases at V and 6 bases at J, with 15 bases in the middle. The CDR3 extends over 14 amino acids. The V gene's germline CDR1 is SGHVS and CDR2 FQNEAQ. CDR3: CASSRGGFADTQYF. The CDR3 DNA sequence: TGTGCCAGCAGCCGGGGAGGTTTCGCTGATACGCAGTATTTT.

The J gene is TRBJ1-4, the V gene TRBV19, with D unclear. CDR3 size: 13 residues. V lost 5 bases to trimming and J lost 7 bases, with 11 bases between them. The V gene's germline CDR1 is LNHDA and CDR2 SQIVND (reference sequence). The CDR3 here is CASSSHKGEKLFF. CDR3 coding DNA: TGTGCCAGTAGTTCGCATAAAGGTGAAAAACTGTTTTTT. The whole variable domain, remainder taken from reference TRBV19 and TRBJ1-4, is DGGITQSPKYLFRKEGQNVTLSCEQNLNHDAMYWYRQDPGQGLRLIYYSQIVNDFQKGDIAEGYSVSREKKESFPLTVTSAQKNPTAFYLCASSSHKGEKLFFGSGTQLSVL.

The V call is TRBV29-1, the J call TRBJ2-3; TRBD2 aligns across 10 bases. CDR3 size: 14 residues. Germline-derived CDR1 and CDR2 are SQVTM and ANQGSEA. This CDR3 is CTTLGPAGGGTQYF. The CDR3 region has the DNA TGCACCACCTTGGGACCAGCGGGAGGGGGTACGCAGTATTTT.

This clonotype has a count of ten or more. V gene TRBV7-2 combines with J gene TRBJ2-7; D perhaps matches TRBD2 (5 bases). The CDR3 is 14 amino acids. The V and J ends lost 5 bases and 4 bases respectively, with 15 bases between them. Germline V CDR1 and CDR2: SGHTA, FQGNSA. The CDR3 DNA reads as TGTGCCAGCAGCCAAGTATTCGGACTTTACGAGCAGTACTTC. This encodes CASSQVFGLYEQYF.

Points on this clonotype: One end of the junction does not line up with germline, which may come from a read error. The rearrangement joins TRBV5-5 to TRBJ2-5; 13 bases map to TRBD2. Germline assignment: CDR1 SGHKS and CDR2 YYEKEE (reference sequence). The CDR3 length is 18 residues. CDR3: CASNLGGGLAGRQGTQYF. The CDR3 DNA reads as TGTGCCAGCAACTTGGGTGGGGGACTAGCGGGGAGGCAAGGGACCCAGTACTTC. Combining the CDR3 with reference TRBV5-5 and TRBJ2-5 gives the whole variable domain DAGVTQSPTHLIKTRGQQVTLRCSPISGHKSVSWYQQVLGQGPQFIFQYYEKEERGRGNFPDRFSARQFPNYSSELNVNALLLGDSALYLCASNLGGGLAGRQGTQYFGPGTRLLVL.